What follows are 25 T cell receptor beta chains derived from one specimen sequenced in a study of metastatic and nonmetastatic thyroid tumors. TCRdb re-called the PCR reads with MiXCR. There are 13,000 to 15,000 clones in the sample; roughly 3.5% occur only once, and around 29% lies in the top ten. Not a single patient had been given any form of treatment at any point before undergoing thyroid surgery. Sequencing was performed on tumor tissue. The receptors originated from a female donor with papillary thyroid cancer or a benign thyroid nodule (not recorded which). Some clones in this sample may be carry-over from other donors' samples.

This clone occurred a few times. CDR3 DNA sequence: TGTGCCAGCAGTGAAGCGGCGGAGGCCGAAAAACTGTTTTTT. Translating gives CASSEAAEAEKLFF. The rearrangement links TRBV6-1 to TRBJ1-4; D is undetermined. Germline CDR1 and CDR2: MNHNS and SASEGT. The length of the CDR3 is 14 residues. Deletions cut 0 bases from V and 8 bases from J, with 10 bases between.

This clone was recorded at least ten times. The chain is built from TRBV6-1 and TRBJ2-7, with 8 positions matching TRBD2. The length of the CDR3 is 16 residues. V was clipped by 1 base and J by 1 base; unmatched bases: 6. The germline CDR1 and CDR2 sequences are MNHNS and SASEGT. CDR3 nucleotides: TGTGCCAGCAGTGAAGGGGTCGGGAGGGGGTCCTACGAGCAGTACTTC. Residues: CASSEGVGRGSYEQYF.

The CDR3 DNA reads TGTGCCAGCAGCACCCGGGACAGGGGACTAGCGGGAGTCACCGGGGAGCTGTTTTTT. Its protein product is CASSTRDRGLAGVTGELFF. The chain has TRBV9 and TRBJ2-2, with 14 bases matching TRBD2. The germline V gene encodes CDR1 SGDLS and CDR2 YYNGEE. V lost 4 bases, J lost 4 bases, and 12 bases stayed unmatched. The CDR3 has 19 amino acids.

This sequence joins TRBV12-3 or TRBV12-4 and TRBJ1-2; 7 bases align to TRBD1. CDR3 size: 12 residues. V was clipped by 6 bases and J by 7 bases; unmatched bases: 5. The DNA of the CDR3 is TGTGCCAGCAGCTCGACAGGGTTTGGCTACACCTTC. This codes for CASSSTGFGYTF.

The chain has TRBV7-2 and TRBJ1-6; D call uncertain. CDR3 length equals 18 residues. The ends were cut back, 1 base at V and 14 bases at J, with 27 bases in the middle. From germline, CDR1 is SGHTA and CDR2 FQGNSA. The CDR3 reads CASSLGPPWEPGPGTLHF. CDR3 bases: TGTGCCAGCAGCTTAGGGCCGCCGTGGGAGCCCGGCCCCGGCACCCTCCACTTT.

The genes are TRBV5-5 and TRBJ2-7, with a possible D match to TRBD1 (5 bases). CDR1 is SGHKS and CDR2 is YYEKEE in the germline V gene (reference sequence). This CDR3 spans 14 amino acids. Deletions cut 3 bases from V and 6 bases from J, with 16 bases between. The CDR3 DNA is TGTGCCAGCAGCTGGGGCGCCGATGCCAGCGAGCAGTACTTC. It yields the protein CASSWGADASEQYF.

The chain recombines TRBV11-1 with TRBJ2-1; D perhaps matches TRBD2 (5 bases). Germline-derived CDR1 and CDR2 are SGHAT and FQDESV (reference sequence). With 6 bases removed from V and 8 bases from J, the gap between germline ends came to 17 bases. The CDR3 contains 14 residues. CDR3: CASSNDGVWDEQFF. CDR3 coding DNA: TGTGCCAGCAGTAATGACGGGGTTTGGGATGAGCAGTTCTTC. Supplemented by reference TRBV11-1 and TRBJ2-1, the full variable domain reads EAEVAQSPRYKITEKSQAVAFWCDPISGHATLYWYRQILGQGPELLVQFQDESVVDDSQLPKDRFSAERLKGVDSTLKIQPAELGDSAMYLCASSNDGVWDEQFFGPGTRLTVL.

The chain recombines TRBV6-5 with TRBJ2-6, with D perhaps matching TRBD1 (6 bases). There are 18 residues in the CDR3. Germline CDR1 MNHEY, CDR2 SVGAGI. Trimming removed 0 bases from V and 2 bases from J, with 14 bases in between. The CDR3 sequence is CASSYSSRGLAGANVLTF. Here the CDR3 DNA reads TGTGCCAGCAGTTACTCCAGCAGGGGCCTGGCTGGGGCCAACGTCCTGACTTTC.

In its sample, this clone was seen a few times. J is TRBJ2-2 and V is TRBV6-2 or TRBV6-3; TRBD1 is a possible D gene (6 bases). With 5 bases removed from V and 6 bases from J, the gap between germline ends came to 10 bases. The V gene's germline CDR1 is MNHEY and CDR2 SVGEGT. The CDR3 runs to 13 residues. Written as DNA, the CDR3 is TGTGCCAGCAGTGACAGGATCGCCGGGGAGCTGTTTTTT. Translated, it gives CASSDRIAGELFF.

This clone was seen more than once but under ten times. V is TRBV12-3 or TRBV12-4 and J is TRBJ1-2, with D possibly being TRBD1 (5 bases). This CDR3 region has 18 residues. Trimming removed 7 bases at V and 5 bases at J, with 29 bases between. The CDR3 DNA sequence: TGTGCCAGCACCGCGGGACCGGAGGAATGGGAGGGAAGTTATGGCTACACCTTC. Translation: CASTAGPEEWEGSYGYTF.

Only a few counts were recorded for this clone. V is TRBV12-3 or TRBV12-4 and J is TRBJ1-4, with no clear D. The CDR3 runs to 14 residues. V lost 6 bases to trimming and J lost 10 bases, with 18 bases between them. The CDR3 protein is CASSNSGSETKLFF. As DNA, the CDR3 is TGTGCCAGCAGCAACTCCGGGTCAGAGACAAAACTGTTTTTT.

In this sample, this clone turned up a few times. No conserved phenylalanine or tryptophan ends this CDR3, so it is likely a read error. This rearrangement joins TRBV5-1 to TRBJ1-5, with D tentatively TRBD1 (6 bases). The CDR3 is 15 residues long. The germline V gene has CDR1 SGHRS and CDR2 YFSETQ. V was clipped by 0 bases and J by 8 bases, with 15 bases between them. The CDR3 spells CASSLGGQTDKPQHL. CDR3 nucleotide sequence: TGCGCCAGCAGCTTGGGGGGACAAACGGATAAGCCCCAGCATCTT.

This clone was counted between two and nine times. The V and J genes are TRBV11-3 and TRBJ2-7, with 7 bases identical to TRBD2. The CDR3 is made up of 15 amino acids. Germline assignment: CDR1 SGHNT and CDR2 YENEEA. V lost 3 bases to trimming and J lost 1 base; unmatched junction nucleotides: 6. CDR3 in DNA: TGTGCCAGCAGCTTCGAGGGAGGGTCATCCTACGAGCAGTACTTC. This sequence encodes CASSFEGGSSYEQYF.

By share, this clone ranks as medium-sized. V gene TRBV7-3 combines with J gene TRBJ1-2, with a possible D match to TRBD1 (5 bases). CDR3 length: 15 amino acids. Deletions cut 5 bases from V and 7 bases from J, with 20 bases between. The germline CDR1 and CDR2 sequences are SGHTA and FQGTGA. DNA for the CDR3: TGTGCCAGCAGCCCCGAGGGGAGGTACGGCTTTGGCTACACCTTC. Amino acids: CASSPEGRYGFGYTF.

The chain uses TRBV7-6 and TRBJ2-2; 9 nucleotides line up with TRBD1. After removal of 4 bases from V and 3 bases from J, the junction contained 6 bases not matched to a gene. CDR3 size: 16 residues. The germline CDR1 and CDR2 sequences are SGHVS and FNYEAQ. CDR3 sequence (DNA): TGTGCCAGCAGCTCTCAACAGGGGGCGTACACCGGGGAGCTGTTTTTT. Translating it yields CASSSQQGAYTGELFF. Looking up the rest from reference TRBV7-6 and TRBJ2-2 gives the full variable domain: GAGVSQSPRYKVTKRGQDVALRCDPISGHVSLYWYRQALGQGPEFLTYFNYEAQQDKSGLPNDRFSAERPEGSISTLTIQRTEQRDSAMYRCASSSQQGAYTGELFFGEGSRLTVL.

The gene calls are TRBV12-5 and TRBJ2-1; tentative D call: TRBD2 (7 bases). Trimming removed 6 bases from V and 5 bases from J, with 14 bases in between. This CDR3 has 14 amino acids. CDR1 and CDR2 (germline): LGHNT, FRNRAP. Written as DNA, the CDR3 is TGTGCTAGTGGGCCTGGGGGGGGCAACAATGAGCAGTTCTTC. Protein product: CASGPGGGNNEQFF.

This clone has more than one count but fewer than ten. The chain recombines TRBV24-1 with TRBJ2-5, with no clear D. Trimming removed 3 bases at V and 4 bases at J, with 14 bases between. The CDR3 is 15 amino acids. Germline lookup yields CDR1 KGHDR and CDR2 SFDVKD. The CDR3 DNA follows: TGTGCCACCAGTGATAGAAAAGACTTCCCAGAGACCCAGTACTTC. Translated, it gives CATSDRKDFPETQYF.

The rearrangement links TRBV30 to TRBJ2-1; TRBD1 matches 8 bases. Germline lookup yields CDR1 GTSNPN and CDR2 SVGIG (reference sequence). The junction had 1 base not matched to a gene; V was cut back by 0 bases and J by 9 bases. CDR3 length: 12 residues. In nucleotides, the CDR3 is TGTGCCTGGAGTGTACAGGGGGTTGAGCAGTTCTTC. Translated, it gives CAWSVQGVEQFF.

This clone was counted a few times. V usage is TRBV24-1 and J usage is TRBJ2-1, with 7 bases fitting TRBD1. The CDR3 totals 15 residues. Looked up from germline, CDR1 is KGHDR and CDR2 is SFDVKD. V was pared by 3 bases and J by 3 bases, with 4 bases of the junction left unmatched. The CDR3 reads CATSDVQGSYNEQFF. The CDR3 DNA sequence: TGTGCCACCAGTGATGTACAGGGGAGCTACAATGAGCAGTTCTTC.

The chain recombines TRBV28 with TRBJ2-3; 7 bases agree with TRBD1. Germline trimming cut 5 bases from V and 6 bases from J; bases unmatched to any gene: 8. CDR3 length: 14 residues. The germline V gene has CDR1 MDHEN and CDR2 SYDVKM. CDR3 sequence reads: CASSITGVGDTQYF. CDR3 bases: TGTGCCAGCAGTATCACAGGGGTCGGGGATACGCAGTATTTT.

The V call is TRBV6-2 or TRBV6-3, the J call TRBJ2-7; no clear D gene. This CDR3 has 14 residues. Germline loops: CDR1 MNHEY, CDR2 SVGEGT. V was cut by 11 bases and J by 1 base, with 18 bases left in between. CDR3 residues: CARKGRPSSYEQYF. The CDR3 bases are TGTGCCCGCAAGGGCAGGCCTTCTTCCTACGAGCAGTACTTC.

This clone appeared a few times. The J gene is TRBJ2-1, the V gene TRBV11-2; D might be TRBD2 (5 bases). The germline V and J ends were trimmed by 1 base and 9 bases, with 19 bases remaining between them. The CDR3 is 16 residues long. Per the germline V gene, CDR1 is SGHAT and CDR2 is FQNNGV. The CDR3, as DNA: TGTGCCAGCAGCTTAGGAGCGGCGGAGGCAAAAATTGAGCAGTTCTTC. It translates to CASSLGAAEAKIEQFF.

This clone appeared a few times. Here the CDR3 reads CATSDLSAGPTGELFF. For the CDR3, the DNA is TGTGCCACCAGTGATTTGTCTGCAGGCCCGACCGGGGAGCTGTTTTTT. The chain carries TRBV24-1 and TRBJ2-2; D uncertain. Trimming took off 0 bases at V and 5 bases at J, with 12 bases between the two ends. Looked up from germline, CDR1 is KGHDR and CDR2 is SFDVKD. CDR3 length equals 16 residues.

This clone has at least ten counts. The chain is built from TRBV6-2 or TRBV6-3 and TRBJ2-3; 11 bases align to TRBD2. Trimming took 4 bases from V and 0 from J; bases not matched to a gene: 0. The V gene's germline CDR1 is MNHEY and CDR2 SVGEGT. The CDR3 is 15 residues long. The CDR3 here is CASSWTSGSTDTQYF. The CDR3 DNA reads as TGTGCCAGCAGTTGGACTAGCGGGAGCACAGATACGCAGTATTTT.

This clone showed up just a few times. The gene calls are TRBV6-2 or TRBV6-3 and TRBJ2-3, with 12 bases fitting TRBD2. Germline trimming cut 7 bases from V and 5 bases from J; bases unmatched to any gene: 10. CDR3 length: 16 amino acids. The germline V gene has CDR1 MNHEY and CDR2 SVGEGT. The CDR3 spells CASIPRLAGGQDTQYF. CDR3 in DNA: TGTGCCAGCATCCCTAGGCTAGCGGGGGGGCAAGATACGCAGTATTTT.